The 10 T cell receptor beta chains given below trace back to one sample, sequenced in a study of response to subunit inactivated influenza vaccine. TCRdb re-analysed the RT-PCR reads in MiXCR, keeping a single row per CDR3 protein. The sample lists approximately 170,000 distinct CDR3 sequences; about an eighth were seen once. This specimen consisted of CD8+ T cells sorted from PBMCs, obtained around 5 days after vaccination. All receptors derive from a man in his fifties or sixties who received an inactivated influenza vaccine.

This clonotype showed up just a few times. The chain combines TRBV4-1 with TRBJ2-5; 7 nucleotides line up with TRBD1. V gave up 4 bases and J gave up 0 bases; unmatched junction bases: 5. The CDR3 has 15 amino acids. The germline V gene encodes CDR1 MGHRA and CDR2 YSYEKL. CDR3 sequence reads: CASSLTGSNQETQYF. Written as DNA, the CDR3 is TGCGCCAGCAGCCTGACAGGGTCGAACCAAGAGACCCAGTACTTC.

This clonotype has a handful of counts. The CDR3 DNA reads as TGCGCCAGCAGCCAGGTCCCCACTAGCGGGGGGTTAGTAAATGAGCAGTTCTTC. Its translation is CASSQVPTSGGLVNEQFF. This chain links TRBV4-1 with TRBJ2-1; TRBD2 matches 12 bases. This CDR3 spans 18 amino acids. Trimming at V came to 3 bases and at J to 7 bases, leaving 13 bases not matched to a gene. From germline, CDR1 is MGHRA and CDR2 YSYEKL.

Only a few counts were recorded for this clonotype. CDR3 sequence (DNA): TGTGCCAGCTCAATAGGGTTAGATGAACCCGAGCAGTTCTTC. Protein product: CASSIGLDEPEQFF. The chain is built from TRBV27 and TRBJ2-1; D remains unclear. Trimming cost V 8 bases and J 10 bases, with 21 bases left between them. CDR3 length equals 14 residues. CDR1 and CDR2 (germline): MNHEY, SMNVEV (reference sequence).

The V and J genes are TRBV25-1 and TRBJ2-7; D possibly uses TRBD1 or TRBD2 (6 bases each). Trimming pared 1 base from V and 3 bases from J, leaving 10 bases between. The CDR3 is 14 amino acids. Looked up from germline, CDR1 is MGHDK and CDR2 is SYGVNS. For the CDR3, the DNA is TGTGCCAGCAGTGAATTTGGGGGGCACTACGAGCAGTACTTC. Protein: CASSEFGGHYEQYF.

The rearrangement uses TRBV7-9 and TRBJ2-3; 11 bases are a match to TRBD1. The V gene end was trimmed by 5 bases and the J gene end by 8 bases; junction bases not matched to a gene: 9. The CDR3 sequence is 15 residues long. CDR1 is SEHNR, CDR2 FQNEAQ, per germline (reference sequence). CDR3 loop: CASSPTDRGLSTQYF. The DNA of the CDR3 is TGTGCCAGCAGCCCTACGGACAGGGGGCTTAGTACGCAGTATTTT. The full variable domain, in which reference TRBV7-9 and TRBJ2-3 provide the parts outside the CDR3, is DTGVSQNPRHKITKRGQNVTFRCDPISEHNRLYWYRQTLGQGPEFLTYFQNEAQLEKSRLLSDRFSAERPKGSFSTLEIQRTEQGDSAMYLCASSPTDRGLSTQYFGPGTRLTVL.

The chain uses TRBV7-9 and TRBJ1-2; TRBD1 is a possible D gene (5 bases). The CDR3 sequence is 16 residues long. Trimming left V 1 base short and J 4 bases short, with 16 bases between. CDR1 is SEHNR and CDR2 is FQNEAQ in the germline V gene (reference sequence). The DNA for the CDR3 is TGTGCCAGCAGCTTAGTAGAAGGGGATGGTGGCTATGGCTACACCTTC. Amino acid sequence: CASSLVEGDGGYGYTF.

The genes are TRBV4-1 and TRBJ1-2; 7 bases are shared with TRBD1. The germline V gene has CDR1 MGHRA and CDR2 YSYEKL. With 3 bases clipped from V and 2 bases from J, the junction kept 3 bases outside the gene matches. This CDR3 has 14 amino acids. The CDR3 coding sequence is TGCGCCAGCAGCCATCTACAGGGGAACTATGGCTACACCTTC. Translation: CASSHLQGNYGYTF.

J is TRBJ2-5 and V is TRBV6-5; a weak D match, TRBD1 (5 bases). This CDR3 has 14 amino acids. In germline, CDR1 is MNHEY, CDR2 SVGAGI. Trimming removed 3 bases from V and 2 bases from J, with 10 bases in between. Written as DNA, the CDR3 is TGTGCCAGCAGTTATGGGGCAGAGCAAGAGACCCAGTACTTC. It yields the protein CASSYGAEQETQYF.

CDR3 DNA: TGTGCGGCTAGCGGGGTTTACAATGAGCAGTTCTTC. Translation gives CAASGVYNEQFF. This sequence joins TRBV3-1 and TRBJ2-1; 9 bases align to TRBD2. The CDR3 runs 12 residues. CDR1 is LGHDT and CDR2 is YNNKEL in the germline V gene (reference sequence).

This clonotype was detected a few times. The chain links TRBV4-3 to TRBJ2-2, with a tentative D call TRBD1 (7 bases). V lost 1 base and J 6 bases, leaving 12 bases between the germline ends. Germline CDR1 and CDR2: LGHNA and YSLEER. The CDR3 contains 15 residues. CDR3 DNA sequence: TGCGCCAGCAGCCAAGGGGCAGGGGGGTCCGGGGAGCTGTTTTTT. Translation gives CASSQGAGGSGELFF.